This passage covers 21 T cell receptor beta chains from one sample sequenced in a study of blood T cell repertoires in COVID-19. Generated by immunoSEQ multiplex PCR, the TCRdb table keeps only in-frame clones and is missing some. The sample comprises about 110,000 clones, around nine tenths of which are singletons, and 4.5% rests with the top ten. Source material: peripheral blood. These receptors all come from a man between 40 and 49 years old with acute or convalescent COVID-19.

CDR3 bases: TGTGCCAGCAGCCTTTGGACTAGCAGGAACACCGGGGAGCTGTTTTTT. Translation gives CASSLWTSRNTGELFF. This rearrangement joins TRBV5-6 to TRBJ2-2; 8 bases fit TRBD2. The CDR3 is made up of 16 amino acids. V gave up 4 bases and J gave up 1 base; unmatched junction bases: 6. CDR1 is SGHDT and CDR2 is YYEEEE in the germline V gene.

CDR3 in DNA: TGTGCCTGGAGTGCCCTACAGGGGACCCCCCTCAACTCTGGAAACACCATATATTTT. This gives the protein CAWSALQGTPLNSGNTIYF. V gene TRBV30 combines with J gene TRBJ1-3; TRBD1 matches at 7 bases. The ends lost 1 base at V and 0 bases at J; junction bases unmatched: 15. The CDR3 is made up of 19 amino acids. Germline CDR1 and CDR2: GTSNPN and SVGIG (reference sequence).

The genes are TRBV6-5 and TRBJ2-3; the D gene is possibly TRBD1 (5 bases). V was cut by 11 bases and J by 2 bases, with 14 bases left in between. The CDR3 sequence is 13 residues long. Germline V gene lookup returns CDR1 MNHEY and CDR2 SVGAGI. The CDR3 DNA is TGTGCCGGTAGACAGAGAACCACAGATACGCAGTATTTT. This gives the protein CAGRQRTTDTQYF.

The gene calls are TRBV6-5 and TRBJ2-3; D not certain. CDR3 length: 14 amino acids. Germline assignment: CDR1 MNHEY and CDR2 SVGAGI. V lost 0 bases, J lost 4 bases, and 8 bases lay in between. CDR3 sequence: CASSYSRASDTQYF. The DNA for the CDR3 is TGTGCCAGCAGTTACTCGAGAGCTTCAGATACGCAGTATTTT.

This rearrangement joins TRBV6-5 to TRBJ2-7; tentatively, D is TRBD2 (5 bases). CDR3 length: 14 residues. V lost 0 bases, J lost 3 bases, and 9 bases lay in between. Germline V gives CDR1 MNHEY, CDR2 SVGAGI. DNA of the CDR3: TGTGCCAGCAGTTACTCGTACGGAGGCTACGAGCAGTACTTC. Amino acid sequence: CASSYSYGGYEQYF.

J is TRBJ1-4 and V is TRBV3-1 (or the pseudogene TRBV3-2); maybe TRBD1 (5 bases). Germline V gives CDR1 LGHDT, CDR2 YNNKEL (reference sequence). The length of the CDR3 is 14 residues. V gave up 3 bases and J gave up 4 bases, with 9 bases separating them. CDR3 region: CASSHRQFNEKLFF. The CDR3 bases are TGTGCCAGCAGCCACCGACAGTTTAATGAAAAACTGTTTTTT.

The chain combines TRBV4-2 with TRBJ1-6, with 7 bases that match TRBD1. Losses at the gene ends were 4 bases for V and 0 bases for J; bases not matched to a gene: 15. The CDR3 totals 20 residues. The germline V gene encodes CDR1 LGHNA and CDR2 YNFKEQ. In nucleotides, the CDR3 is TGTGCCAGCAGCCCTGGATCCGTATCAGGGGGGAGCTCCTATAATTCACCCCTCCACTTT. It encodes CASSPGSVSGGSSYNSPLHF.

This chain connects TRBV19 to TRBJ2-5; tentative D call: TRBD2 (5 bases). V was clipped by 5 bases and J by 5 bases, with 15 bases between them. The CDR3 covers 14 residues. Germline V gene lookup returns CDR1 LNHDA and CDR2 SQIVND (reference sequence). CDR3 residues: CASSWAGGGETQYF. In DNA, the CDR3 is TGTGCCAGTAGTTGGGCAGGTGGAGGCGAGACCCAGTACTTC.

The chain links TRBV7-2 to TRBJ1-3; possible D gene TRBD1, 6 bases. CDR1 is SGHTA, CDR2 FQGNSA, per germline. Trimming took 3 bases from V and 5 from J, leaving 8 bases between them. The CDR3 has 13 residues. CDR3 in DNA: TGTGCCAGCAGCTTTCAGGGGAGAAACACCATATATTTT. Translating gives CASSFQGRNTIYF. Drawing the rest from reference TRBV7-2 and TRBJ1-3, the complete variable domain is GAGVSQSPSNKVTEKGKDVELRCDPISGHTALYWYRQSLGQGLEFLIYFQGNSAPDKSGLPSDRFSAERTGGSVSTLTIQRTQQEDSAVYLCASSFQGRNTIYFGEGSWLTVV.

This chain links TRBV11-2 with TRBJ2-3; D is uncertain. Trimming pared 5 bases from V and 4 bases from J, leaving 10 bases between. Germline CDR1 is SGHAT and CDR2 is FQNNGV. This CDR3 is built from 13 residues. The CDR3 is CASSLLGPDTQYF. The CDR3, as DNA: TGTGCCAGCAGCCTCCTAGGCCCAGATACGCAGTATTTT.

The CDR3 DNA sequence: TGCGCCAGCAGCTTGGCCGACACCGGGGAGCTGTTTTTT. This encodes CASSLADTGELFF. The V gene is TRBV5-1, the J gene TRBJ2-2; D call uncertain. CDR3 length equals 13 residues. Germline V gene data show CDR1 as SGHRS and CDR2 as YFSETQ. The germline V and J ends were trimmed by 0 bases and 3 bases, with 3 bases remaining between them.

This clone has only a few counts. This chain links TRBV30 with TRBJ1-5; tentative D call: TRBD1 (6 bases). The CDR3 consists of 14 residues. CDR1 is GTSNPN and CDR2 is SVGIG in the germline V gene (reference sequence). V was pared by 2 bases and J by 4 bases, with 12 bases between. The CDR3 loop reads CAWSYGTQNQPQHF. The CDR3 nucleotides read TGTGCCTGGAGTTACGGGACACAGAATCAGCCCCAGCATTTT.

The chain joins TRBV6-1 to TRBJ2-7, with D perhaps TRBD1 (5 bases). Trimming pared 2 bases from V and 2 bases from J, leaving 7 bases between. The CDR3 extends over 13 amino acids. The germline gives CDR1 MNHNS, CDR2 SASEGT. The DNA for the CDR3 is TGTGCCAGCAGTGAATTGGGGCCCTACGAGCAGTACTTC. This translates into CASSELGPYEQYF.

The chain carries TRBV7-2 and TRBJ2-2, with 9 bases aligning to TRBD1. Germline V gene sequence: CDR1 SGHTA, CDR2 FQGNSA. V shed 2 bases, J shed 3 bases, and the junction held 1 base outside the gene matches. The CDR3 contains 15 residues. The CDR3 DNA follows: TGTGCCAGCAGCTTACGGACAGGGGACACCGGGGAGCTGTTTTTT. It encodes CASSLRTGDTGELFF. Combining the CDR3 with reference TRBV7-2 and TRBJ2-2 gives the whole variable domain GAGVSQSPSNKVTEKGKDVELRCDPISGHTALYWYRQSLGQGLEFLIYFQGNSAPDKSGLPSDRFSAERTGGSVSTLTIQRTQQEDSAVYLCASSLRTGDTGELFFGEGSRLTVL.

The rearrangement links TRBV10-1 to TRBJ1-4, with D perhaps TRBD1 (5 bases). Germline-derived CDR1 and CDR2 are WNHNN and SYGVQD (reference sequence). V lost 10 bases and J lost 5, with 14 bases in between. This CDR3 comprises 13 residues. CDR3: CAIRQQSNEKLFF. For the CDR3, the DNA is TGCGCCATCCGACAGCAATCCAATGAAAAACTGTTTTTT.

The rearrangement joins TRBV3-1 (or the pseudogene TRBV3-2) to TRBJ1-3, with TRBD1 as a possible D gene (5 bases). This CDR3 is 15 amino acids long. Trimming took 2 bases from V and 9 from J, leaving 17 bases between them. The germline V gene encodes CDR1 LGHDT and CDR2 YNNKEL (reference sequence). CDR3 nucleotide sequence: TGTGCCAGCAGCCAATTAGGACCCTGGGGACTCACCATATATTTT. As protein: CASSQLGPWGLTIYF.

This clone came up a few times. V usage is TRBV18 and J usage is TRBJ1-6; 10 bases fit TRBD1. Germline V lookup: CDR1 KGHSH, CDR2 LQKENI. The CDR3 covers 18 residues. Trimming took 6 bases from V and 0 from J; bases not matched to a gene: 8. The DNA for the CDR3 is TGTGCCAGCTCCCCCGGGGACAGGGGCTTCTCCTATAATTCACCCCTCCACTTT. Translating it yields CASSPGDRGFSYNSPLHF.

The CDR3 loop reads CASSSQGAYEQYF. In DNA, the CDR3 is TGCGCCAGCAGCTCACAGGGGGCCTACGAGCAGTACTTC. V and J are TRBV5-1 and TRBJ2-7; TRBD1 matches at 8 bases. Germline V CDR1 and CDR2: SGHRS, YFSETQ. V shed 3 bases, J shed 2 bases, and the junction held 1 base outside the gene matches. The CDR3 covers 13 residues.

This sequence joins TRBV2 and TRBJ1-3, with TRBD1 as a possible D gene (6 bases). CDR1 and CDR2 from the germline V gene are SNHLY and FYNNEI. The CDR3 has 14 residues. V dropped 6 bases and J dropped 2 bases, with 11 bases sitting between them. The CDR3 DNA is TGTGCCAGCAGCGCCGGACAGACTGGAAACACCATATATTTT. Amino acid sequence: CASSAGQTGNTIYF.

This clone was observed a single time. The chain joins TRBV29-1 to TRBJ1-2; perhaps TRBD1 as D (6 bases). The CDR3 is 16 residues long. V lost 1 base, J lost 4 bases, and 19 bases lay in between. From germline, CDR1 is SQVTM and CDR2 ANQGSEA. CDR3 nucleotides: TGCAGCGTTGAAGTGCCCCCCGGCAGGGGACGCTATGGCTACACCTTC. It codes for CSVEVPPGRGRYGYTF.

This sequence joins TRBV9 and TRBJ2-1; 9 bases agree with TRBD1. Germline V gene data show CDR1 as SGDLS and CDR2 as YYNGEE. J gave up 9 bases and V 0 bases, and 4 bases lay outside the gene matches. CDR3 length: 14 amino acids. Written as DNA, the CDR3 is TGTGCCAGCAGCGTAGGTGGGACAGGGTTTGAGCAGTTCTTC. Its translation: CASSVGGTGFEQFF.